These 12 T cell receptor beta chains were all obtained from the same sample, sequenced in a study of blood T cells in healthy people across ages. A second about 7 to 12 cycle PCR used barcoded and J-beta primers. TCRdb fed the 5' RACE reads into MiXCR, producing one record per CDR3 protein. The sample consists of 780,000 or so distinct CDR3 sequences, roughly 25% of them appearing once. These sequences were also reported in another study, on T cells of mothers and their children.

The sequenced material came from blood. The source is a boy aged 5 to 17 in good health.

This clonotype was seen a handful of times. V and J are TRBV27 and TRBJ1-5; TRBD1 is a possible D gene (5 bases). The CDR3 runs to 15 residues. Germline assignment: CDR1 MNHEY and CDR2 SMNVEV (reference sequence). Trimming took off 2 bases at V and 2 bases at J, with 10 bases between the two ends. The CDR3 protein is CASSLSFRGNQPQHF. The CDR3 DNA reads as TGTGCCAGCAGTTTAAGCTTCAGGGGCAATCAGCCCCAGCATTTT.

This clonotype was detected a few times. The chain has TRBV4-3 and TRBJ2-5, with 7 nucleotides matching TRBD1. The J call is in doubt because the DNA end fits TRBJ2-1 better. The CDR3 sequence is 17 residues long. Germline lookup yields CDR1 LGHNA and CDR2 YSLEER. The CDR3 nucleotides are TGCGCCAGCAGCCAAGAAGTCGGACAGGCCAAGGGTAGTGAGCAGTTCTTC. Amino acids: CASSQEVGQAKGSEQFF.

The V call is TRBV14, the J call TRBJ2-2; D unresolved. CDR1 is SGHDN and CDR2 is FVKESK in the germline V gene. CDR3 length: 16 amino acids. Trimming pared 7 bases from V and 0 bases from J, leaving 15 bases between. The CDR3 spells CASNGLRESNTGELFF. The CDR3 DNA is TGTGCCAGCAACGGGCTGAGAGAATCGAACACCGGGGAGCTGTTTTTT.

This clonotype was counted only a few times. The V and J genes are TRBV15 and TRBJ2-3; D may be TRBD1 or TRBD2 (5 bases each). The length of the CDR3 is 16 residues. V was shortened by 6 bases and J by 3 bases, with 19 bases between the two germline ends. The V gene's germline CDR1 is LNHNV and CDR2 YYDKDF (reference sequence). The CDR3 loop is CATRVPGPKETDTQYF. CDR3 nucleotide sequence: TGTGCCACCAGAGTCCCGGGACCCAAAGAGACAGATACGCAGTATTTT.

There are many counts of this clonotype. The rearrangement joins TRBV7-2 to TRBJ2-5; 9 positions match TRBD2. Germline assignment: CDR1 SGHTA and CDR2 FQGNSA. The J segment lost 5 bases and the V segment lost 1 base, leaving 8 bases of the junction unmatched. The CDR3 contains 16 residues. CDR3 DNA: TGTGCCAGCAGCTTAGGGCTAGCGGGAATTGGGGAGACCCAGTACTTC. Protein sequence: CASSLGLAGIGETQYF.

This clonotype appeared a few times. The genes are TRBV30 and TRBJ2-2; D might be TRBD1 (5 bases). The germline gives CDR1 GTSNPN, CDR2 SVGIG (reference sequence). V was shortened by 2 bases and J by 4 bases, with 11 bases between the two germline ends. The CDR3 length is 14 residues. This chain's CDR3 is CAWSLLDSTGELFF. The CDR3 DNA follows: TGTGCCTGGAGTTTATTAGACAGCACCGGGGAGCTGTTTTTT. The variable domain in full, completed from reference TRBV30 and TRBJ2-2, reads SQTIHQWPATLVQPVGSPLSLECTVEGTSNPNLYWYRQAAGRGLQLLFYSVGIGQISSEVPQNLSASRPQDRQFILSSKKLLLSDSGFYLCAWSLLDSTGELFFGEGSRLTVL.

The rearrangement joins TRBV14 to TRBJ2-7; no clear D gene. CDR1 is SGHDN, CDR2 FVKESK, per germline. V gave up 3 bases and J gave up 2 bases, with 20 bases separating them. This CDR3 is built from 17 residues. The CDR3 DNA reads TGTGCCAGCAGCCATGTGATTTTTCCCTCCGACCCCTACGAGCAGTACTTC. It is translated as CASSHVIFPSDPYEQYF.

V and J are TRBV29-1 and TRBJ2-7; TRBD2 agrees at 7 bases. The CDR3 has 12 amino acids. J lost 3 bases, V lost 7 bases, and 6 bases had no gene match. Looked up from germline, CDR1 is SQVTM and CDR2 is ANQGSEA. The CDR3: CSAEGGGYEQYF. Here the CDR3 DNA reads TGCAGCGCCGAGGGCGGGGGCTACGAGCAGTACTTC.

The J gene is TRBJ2-1, the V gene TRBV6-2 or TRBV6-3; no reliable D call. CDR3 size: 14 residues. V was shortened by 0 bases and J by 9 bases, with 12 bases between the two germline ends. Germline V lookup: CDR1 MNHEY, CDR2 SVGEGT. The CDR3 is CASSYSTENGEQFF. The CDR3 nucleotides read TGTGCCAGCAGTTACTCGACGGAGAACGGTGAGCAGTTCTTC.

This chain joins TRBV12-3 or TRBV12-4 and TRBJ1-2, with 8 bases fitting TRBD1. The CDR3 runs 13 residues. Trimming at V came to 8 bases and at J to 5 bases, leaving 7 bases not matched to a gene. DNA of the CDR3: TGTGCCAGCGCAGGGGGCAGTCTTTATGGCTACACCTTC. This sequence encodes CASAGGSLYGYTF.

This clonotype turned up a few times. V is TRBV6-5 and J is TRBJ2-5; no firm D call. The CDR3 extends over 16 amino acids. Germline V lookup: CDR1 MNHEY, CDR2 SVGAGI. Trimming took off 2 bases at V and 2 bases at J, with 15 bases between the two ends. CDR3 in amino acids: CASSYELGRVQETQYF. The CDR3 nucleotides are TGTGCCAGCAGTTACGAGTTAGGCCGTGTTCAAGAGACCCAGTACTTC.

This chain joins TRBV20-1 and TRBJ1-6; perhaps TRBD1 as D (5 bases). The CDR3 has 16 amino acids. V shed 1 base and J shed 8 bases, with 18 bases lying between them. Per germline, CDR1 DFQATT and CDR2 SNEGSKA (reference sequence). The CDR3 is CSARGTLEGRDSPLHF. The CDR3, as DNA: TGCAGTGCTAGAGGGACCCTAGAGGGGAGGGATTCACCCCTCCACTTT.